The 20 T cell receptor beta chains in this list originate from one sample, sequenced in a study of metastatic and nonmetastatic thyroid tumors. TCRdb re-called the PCR reads with MiXCR. In the table there are 30,000 to 45,000 clones, around 28% of which are singletons. No treatment of any kind had been given to any patient before thyroid surgery. Source material: blood. The origin of the receptors is a male donor with papillary thyroid cancer or a benign thyroid nodule (not recorded which). Some clones in this sample may be carry-over from other donors' samples.

This clone was counted once. The chain couples TRBV5-1 to TRBJ1-1; D perhaps matches TRBD1 (5 bases). The CDR3 is 15 amino acids. Per the germline V gene, CDR1 is SGHRS and CDR2 is YFSETQ. Trimming removed 3 bases at V and 1 base at J, with 13 bases between. The CDR3 nucleotides are TGCGCCAGCAGCTCACAAGGGGTGGCGAACACTGAAGCTTTCTTT. It is translated as CASSSQGVANTEAFF. The whole variable domain, remainder taken from reference TRBV5-1 and TRBJ1-1, is KAGVTQTPRYLIKTRGQQVTLSCSPISGHRSVSWYQQTPGQGLQFLFEYFSETQRNKGNFPGRFSGRQFSNSRSEMNVSTLELGDSALYLCASSSQGVANTEAFFGQGTRLTVV.

This clone has ten or more counts. The chain employs TRBV20-1 and TRBJ2-5; TRBD2 matches at 7 bases. This CDR3 comprises 15 residues. Germline CDR1 is DFQATT and CDR2 is SNEGSKA (reference sequence). Trimming took 1 base from V and 4 from J; bases not matched to a gene: 9. The CDR3 DNA reads TGCAGTGCTAGAGCGGGAGGTTCGTTTCGAGAGACCCAGTACTTC. Protein: CSARAGGSFRETQYF.

The genes are TRBV3-1 and TRBJ1-1; D is possibly TRBD1 (6 bases). Germline V gene lookup returns CDR1 LGHDT and CDR2 YNNKEL (reference sequence). CDR3 length: 15 amino acids. Deletions cut 4 bases from V and 0 bases from J, with 12 bases between. The CDR3 region is CASSRWDTVNTEAFF. The CDR3 DNA reads TGTGCCAGCAGCCGGTGGGACACGGTGAACACTGAAGCTTTCTTT. The whole variable domain, filled in from reference TRBV3-1 and TRBJ1-1, reads DTAVSQTPKYLVTQMGNDKSIKCEQNLGHDTMYWYKQDSKKFLKIMFSYNNKELIINETVPNRFSPKSPDKAHLNLHINSLELGDSAVYFCASSRWDTVNTEAFFGQGTRLTVV.

The chain joins TRBV6-1 to TRBJ1-1; possible D gene TRBD1, 5 bases. Germline values: CDR1 MNHNS, CDR2 SASEGT. This CDR3 spans 15 amino acids. V gave up 7 bases and J gave up 4 bases, with 19 bases separating them. The CDR3 DNA reads as TGTGCCAGCAAAGGGCATGGGGCCGGCGGCACTGAAGCTTTCTTT. Amino acids: CASKGHGAGGTEAFF.

This sequence joins TRBV14 and TRBJ2-2, with a possible D match to TRBD2 (6 bases). Per the germline V gene, CDR1 is SGHDN and CDR2 is FVKESK. V was pared by 0 bases and J by 0 bases, with 17 bases between. This CDR3 spans 19 amino acids. The CDR3 loop reads CASSQDMLFGGSNTGELFF. The CDR3 DNA follows: TGTGCCAGCAGCCAAGATATGTTATTCGGAGGGTCGAACACCGGGGAGCTGTTTTTT.

This chain joins TRBV7-8 and TRBJ2-1; D perhaps matches TRBD2 (5 bases). The CDR3 spans 16 residues. Trimming cost V 5 bases and J 6 bases, with 20 bases left between them. CDR1 SGHVS and CDR2 FQNEAQ come from the germline V gene. CDR3 bases: TGTGCCAGCAGCAAAGAGCTAGAGGACTGGAGCAATGAGCAGTTCTTC. It translates to CASSKELEDWSNEQFF.

This clone showed up many times. This chain uses TRBV28 with TRBJ2-1; a possible D gene is TRBD1 (6 bases). Germline CDR1 is MDHEN and CDR2 is SYDVKM. The CDR3 is 13 residues long. The V and J ends lost 6 bases and 8 bases respectively, with 14 bases between them. DNA for the CDR3: TGTGCCAGCAGCCGACCACAGGGCGATGAGCAGTTCTTC. It specifies CASSRPQGDEQFF. Full variable domain (missing parts from reference TRBV28 and TRBJ2-1): DVKVTQSSRYLVKRTGEKVFLECVQDMDHENMFWYRQDPGLGLRLIYFSYDVKMKEKGDIPEGYSVSREKKERFSLILESASTNQTSMYLCASSRPQGDEQFFGPGTRLTVL.

This clone was seen just once. This sequence joins TRBV20-1 and TRBJ2-3; TRBD1 is a possible D gene (5 bases). The CDR3 is made up of 15 amino acids. Germline values: CDR1 DFQATT, CDR2 SNEGSKA (reference sequence). The V and J ends lost 6 bases and 2 bases respectively, with 18 bases between them. CDR3 amino acids: CSAKGPGWDTDTQYF. CDR3 in DNA: TGCAGTGCGAAGGGGCCAGGGTGGGACACAGATACGCAGTATTTT.

This rearrangement joins TRBV6-5 to TRBJ1-2; D remains ambiguous. Trimming left V 2 bases short and J 5 bases short, with 9 bases between. This CDR3 region has 13 residues. Germline loops: CDR1 MNHEY, CDR2 SVGAGI. CDR3 region: CASSYRDYYGYTF. CDR3 sequence (DNA): TGTGCCAGCAGTTACCGGGATTATTATGGCTACACCTTC.

By share, this clone ranks as large. CDR3 loop: CSARDDPRTSGHTDTQYF. CDR3 coding DNA: TGCAGTGCTAGAGATGACCCTCGGACTAGCGGCCACACAGATACGCAGTATTTT. The chain employs TRBV20-1 and TRBJ2-3, with TRBD2 matching 10 bases. This CDR3 region has 18 residues. Per germline, CDR1 DFQATT and CDR2 SNEGSKA (reference sequence). The V gene end was trimmed by 0 bases and the J gene end by 2 bases; junction bases not matched to a gene: 11.

The chain is built from TRBV3-1 and TRBJ2-7; unclear D gene. The CDR3 is 12 amino acids. V was cut by 0 bases and J by 5 bases, with 5 bases left in between. Germline CDR1 LGHDT, CDR2 YNNKEL (reference sequence). The CDR3 reads CASSQDSHEQYF. In nucleotides, the CDR3 is TGTGCCAGCAGCCAAGATAGCCACGAGCAGTACTTC.

About this clone itself: The CDR3 end shows no conserved phenylalanine or tryptophan, and so a read error is likely. The V gene is TRBV6-1, the J gene TRBJ1-2; a possible D gene is TRBD1 (6 bases). The V gene's germline CDR1 is MNHNS and CDR2 SASEGT. The ends were cut back, 10 bases at V and 8 bases at J, with 23 bases in the middle. The length of the CDR3 is 14 residues. Here the CDR3 reads CAITSGVGARGYTN. CDR3 nucleotide sequence: TGTGCCATCACCTCCGGGGTGGGGGCGCGCGGCTACACCAAC.

In regard to this clone: The sample holds other DNA sequences that translate to the same CDR3. The rearrangement joins TRBV20-1 to TRBJ2-7; D is perhaps TRBD1 or TRBD2 (6 bases each). This CDR3 contains 20 residues. V dropped 0 bases and J dropped 5 bases, with 32 bases sitting between them. Germline V CDR1 and CDR2: DFQATT, SNEGSKA (reference sequence). The CDR3 DNA reads TGCAGTGCTAGAGATGAGGGGGGTTCAACCAAAGGGGTGTTTATCCACGAGCAGTACTTC. This translates into CSARDEGGSTKGVFIHEQYF.

This clone has at least ten counts. The rearrangement joins TRBV5-6 to TRBJ2-3, with 12 bases matching TRBD1. The V gene end was trimmed by 4 bases and the J gene end by 1 base; junction bases not matched to a gene: 4. Germline CDR1 and CDR2: SGHDT and YYEEEE. The CDR3 covers 16 residues. CDR3 in DNA: TGTGCCAGCAGCGCCGGGACAGGGGGCGGCACAGATACGCAGTATTTT. Its protein is CASSAGTGGGTDTQYF.

V usage is TRBV4-2 and J usage is TRBJ2-5; 13 nucleotides agree with TRBD2. CDR3 length equals 17 residues. The trim removed 4 bases at V and 4 bases at J, leaving 9 bases unmatched. Germline V CDR1 and CDR2: LGHNA, YNFKEQ. The CDR3 region is CASSLISRLAGGETQYF. The CDR3 nucleotides read TGTGCCAGCAGCCTTATTTCCCGACTAGCGGGGGGAGAGACCCAGTACTTC.

This clone was seen repeatedly, ten times or more. This chain joins TRBV14 and TRBJ2-1; D not certain. CDR3 length: 13 amino acids. Trimming removed 4 bases from V and 7 bases from J, with 11 bases in between. Germline CDR1 is SGHDN and CDR2 is FVKESK. The DNA of the CDR3 is TGTGCCAGCAGCCGCTTTGGAGAAAATGAGCAGTTCTTC. Protein: CASSRFGENEQFF.

For this clone: A clone one base away is much larger, so this may be a read error. This chain connects TRBV12-3 or TRBV12-4 to TRBJ1-5, with D unresolved. The CDR3 sequence is 14 residues long. Trimming pared 8 bases from V and 8 bases from J, leaving 19 bases between. The DNA for the CDR3 is TGTGCCAGCGGTGCGAGTGGGTTACGGGAGCCCCAGCATTTT. It encodes CASGASGLREPQHF.

In this sample, this clone turned up a few times. The CDR3 here is CASSDGTSGSEQFF. For the CDR3, the DNA is TGTGCCAGCAGTGACGGTACTAGCGGGAGTGAGCAGTTCTTC. V usage is TRBV6-4 and J usage is TRBJ2-1; 11 positions agree with TRBD2. CDR1 is MRHNA and CDR2 is SNTAGT in the germline V gene. CDR3 length: 14 residues. Trimming took 2 bases from V and 9 from J; bases not matched to a gene: 3.

This clone was recorded at least ten times. The chain employs TRBV9 and TRBJ1-5, with D unresolved. The CDR3 loop spans 13 amino acids. Germline CDR1 reads SGDLS; CDR2 reads YYNGEE. V was trimmed by 5 bases and J by 6 bases, leaving 12 bases between them. CDR3 coding DNA: TGTGCCAGCAGTTTAGATTCGGCTCAGCCCCAGCATTTT. Translation gives CASSLDSAQPQHF.

The chain combines TRBV28 with TRBJ2-3; D is perhaps TRBD1 (5 bases). Trimming pared 5 bases from V and 1 base from J, leaving 19 bases between. The germline V gene has CDR1 MDHEN and CDR2 SYDVKM. The CDR3 runs to 17 residues. CDR3 coding DNA: TGTGCCAGCAGTCCTCGGACGGACACCGTCGGCACAGATACGCAGTATTTT. The encoded protein is CASSPRTDTVGTDTQYF.